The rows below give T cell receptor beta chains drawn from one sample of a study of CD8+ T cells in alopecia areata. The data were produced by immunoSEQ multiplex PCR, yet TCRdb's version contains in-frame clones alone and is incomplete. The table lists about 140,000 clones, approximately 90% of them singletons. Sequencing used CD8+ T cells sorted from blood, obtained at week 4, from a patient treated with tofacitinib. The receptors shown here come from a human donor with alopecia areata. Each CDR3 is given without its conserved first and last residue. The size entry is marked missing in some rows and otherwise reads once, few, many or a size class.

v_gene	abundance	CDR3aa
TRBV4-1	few	ASSQAIGVAGDSYEQY
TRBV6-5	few	ASSTSGGATDTQY
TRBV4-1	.	ASSQEQTYEQY
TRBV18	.	ASSSGPDRGSYEQY
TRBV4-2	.	ASSHRSGGLGNEQF
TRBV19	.	ATRPRPGELF
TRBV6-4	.	ASNGLVSYEQY
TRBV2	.	ASSENRGHTEAF
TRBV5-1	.	ASSLAGGAYGYT
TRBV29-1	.	SVELPRGWAGSYNEQF
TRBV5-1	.	ASSLEQNTEAF
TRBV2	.	ASTGGSEAF
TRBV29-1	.	SVGQGVSGANVLT
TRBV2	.	ASSDNPRGGNIQY
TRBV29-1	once	SVALGTGGTEAF
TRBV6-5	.	ASRAGILDEQF
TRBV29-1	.	SVDDGRSGNTIY
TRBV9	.	ASSAGATEAF
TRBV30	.	AWSPSGTENTEAF
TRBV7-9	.	ATVGQSSYNEQF
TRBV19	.	ATLAGHGYT
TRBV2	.	ASSVLAGGPPNTGELF
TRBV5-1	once	ASNHPTTGDTGELF
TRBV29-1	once	SVARGTSISNEQF
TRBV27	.	ASSFGTSGDNEQF
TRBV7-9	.	ASSPSGTGVSYEQY
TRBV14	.	ASSQDRWGSSQETQY
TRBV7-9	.	ASSHGGNEQF
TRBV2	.	ASSGGQEGPYEQY
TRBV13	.	ASSSTRGRVSYEQY
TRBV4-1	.	ASSQGRGPGRGPDHNQPQH
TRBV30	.	AWSADTQY
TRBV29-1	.	SVTWAHEYEQY
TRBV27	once	ASSAYRGFNQPQH
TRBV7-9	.	ASSPTDPRPGYNEQF
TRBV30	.	AWSVVNTGELF
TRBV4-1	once	ASSQGIAKNTEAF
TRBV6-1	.	ASSGLAGGYEQF
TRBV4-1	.	ASSQEPRGGYEQY
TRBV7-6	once	ASSPTSGHNEQF
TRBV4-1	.	ASSYMTGIYEQY
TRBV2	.	ASSVPLSAASNTGELF
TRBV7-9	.	ASSLAGRDEQY
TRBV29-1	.	SVEGRGGGYT
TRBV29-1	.	SVEGQYTGELF
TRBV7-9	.	ASSSIGNYEQY
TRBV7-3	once	ASSPDSTYGYT
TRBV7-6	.	ASSLGGPDTEAF
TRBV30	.	AWSVWGGRYEQY
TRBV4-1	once	ASSPTGSEQF
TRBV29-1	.	SVEPEAF
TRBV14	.	ASTRTSSNTGELF